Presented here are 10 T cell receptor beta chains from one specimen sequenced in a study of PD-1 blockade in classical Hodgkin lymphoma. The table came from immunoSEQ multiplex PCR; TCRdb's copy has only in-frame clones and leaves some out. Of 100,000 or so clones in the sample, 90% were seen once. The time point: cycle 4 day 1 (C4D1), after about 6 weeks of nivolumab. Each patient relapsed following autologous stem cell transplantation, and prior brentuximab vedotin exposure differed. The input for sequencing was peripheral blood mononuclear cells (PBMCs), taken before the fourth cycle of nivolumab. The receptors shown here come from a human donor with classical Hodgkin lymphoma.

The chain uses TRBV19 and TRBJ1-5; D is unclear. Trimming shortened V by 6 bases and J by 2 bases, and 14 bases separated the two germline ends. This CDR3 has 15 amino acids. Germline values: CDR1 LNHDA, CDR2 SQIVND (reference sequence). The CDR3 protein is CASRLSFRGNQPQHF. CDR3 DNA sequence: TGTGCCAGTAGGCTTAGCTTCCGTGGCAATCAGCCCCAGCATTTT.

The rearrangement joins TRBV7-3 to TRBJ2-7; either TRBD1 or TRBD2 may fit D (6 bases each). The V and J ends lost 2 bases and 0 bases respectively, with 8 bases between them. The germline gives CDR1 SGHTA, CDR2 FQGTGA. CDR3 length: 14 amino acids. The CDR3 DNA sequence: TGTGCCAGCAGCTTATCGGGGGCCTCCTACGAGCAGTACTTC. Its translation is CASSLSGASYEQYF.

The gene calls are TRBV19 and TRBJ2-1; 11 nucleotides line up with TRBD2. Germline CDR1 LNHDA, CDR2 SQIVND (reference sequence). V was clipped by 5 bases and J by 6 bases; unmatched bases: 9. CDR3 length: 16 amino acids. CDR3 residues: CASSPRLAGTLNEQFF. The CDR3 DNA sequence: TGTGCCAGTAGTCCGCGACTAGCGGGGACGCTCAATGAGCAGTTCTTC.

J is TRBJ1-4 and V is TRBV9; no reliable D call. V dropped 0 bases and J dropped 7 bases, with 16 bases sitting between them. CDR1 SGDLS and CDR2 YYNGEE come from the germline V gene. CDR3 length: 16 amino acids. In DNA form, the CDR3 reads TGTGCCAGCAGCGTAGGAGCAGGCATGGATGGTGAAAAACTGTTTTTT. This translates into CASSVGAGMDGEKLFF.

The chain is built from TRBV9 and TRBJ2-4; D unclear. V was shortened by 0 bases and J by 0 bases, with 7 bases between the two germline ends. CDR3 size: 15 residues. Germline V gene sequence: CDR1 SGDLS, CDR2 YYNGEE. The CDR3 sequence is CASSVDGLAKNIQYF. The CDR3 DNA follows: TGTGCCAGCAGCGTAGATGGGTTAGCCAAAAACATTCAGTACTTC.

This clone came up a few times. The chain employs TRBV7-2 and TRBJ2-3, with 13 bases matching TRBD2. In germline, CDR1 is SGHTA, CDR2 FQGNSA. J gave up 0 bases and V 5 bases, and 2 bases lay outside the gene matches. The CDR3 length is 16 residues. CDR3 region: CASSTTSGGSTDTQYF. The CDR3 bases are TGTGCCAGCAGCACGACTAGCGGGGGGAGCACAGATACGCAGTATTTT.

CDR3 sequence: CASSATGDTQYF. For the CDR3, the DNA is TGTGCCAGCAGTGCCACGGGAGATACGCAGTATTTT. The chain recombines TRBV2 with TRBJ2-3; D gene unclear. Between the trimmed V and J ends, which lost 4 bases and 5 bases, there was a span of 7 bases. Germline V gene sequence: CDR1 SNHLY, CDR2 FYNNEI. The CDR3 is 12 amino acids.

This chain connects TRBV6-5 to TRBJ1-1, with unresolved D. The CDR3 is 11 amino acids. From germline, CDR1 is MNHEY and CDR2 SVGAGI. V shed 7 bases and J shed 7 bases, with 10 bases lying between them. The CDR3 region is CASTATGEAFF. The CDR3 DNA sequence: TGTGCCAGCACCGCAACTGGTGAAGCTTTCTTT.

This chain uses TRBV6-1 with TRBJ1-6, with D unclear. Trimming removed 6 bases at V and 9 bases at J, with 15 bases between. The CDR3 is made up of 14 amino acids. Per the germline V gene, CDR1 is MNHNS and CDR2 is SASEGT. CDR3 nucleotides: TGTGCCAGCAGCCTGGTTCCTAACGGTTCACCCCTCCACTTT. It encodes CASSLVPNGSPLHF.

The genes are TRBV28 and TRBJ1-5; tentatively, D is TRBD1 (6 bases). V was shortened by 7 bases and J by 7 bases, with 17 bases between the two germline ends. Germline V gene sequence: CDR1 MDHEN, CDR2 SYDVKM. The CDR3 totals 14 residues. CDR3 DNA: TGTGCCAGCACCTTCACAGGGCTGGGACAGCCCCAGCATTTT. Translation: CASTFTGLGQPQHF.